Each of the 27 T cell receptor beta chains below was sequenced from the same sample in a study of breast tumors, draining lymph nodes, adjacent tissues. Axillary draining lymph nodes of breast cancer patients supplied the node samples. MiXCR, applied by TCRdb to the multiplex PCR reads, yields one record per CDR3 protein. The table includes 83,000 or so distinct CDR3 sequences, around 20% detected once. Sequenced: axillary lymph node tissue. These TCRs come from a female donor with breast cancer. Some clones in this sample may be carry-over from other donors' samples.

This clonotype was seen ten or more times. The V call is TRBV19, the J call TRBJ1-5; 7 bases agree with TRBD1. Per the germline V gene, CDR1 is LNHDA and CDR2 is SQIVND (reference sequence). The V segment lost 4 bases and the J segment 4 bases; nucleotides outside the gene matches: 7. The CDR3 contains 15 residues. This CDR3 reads CASSSFRGGNQPQHF. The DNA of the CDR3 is TGTGCCAGTAGTAGCTTCAGGGGGGGAAATCAGCCCCAGCATTTT.

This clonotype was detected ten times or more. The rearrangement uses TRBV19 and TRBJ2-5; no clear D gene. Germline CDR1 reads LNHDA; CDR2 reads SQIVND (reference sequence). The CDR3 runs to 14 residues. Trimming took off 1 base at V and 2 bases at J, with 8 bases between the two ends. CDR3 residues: CASSIVYLQETQYF. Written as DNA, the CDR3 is TGTGCCAGTAGTATAGTTTACCTTCAAGAGACCCAGTACTTC.

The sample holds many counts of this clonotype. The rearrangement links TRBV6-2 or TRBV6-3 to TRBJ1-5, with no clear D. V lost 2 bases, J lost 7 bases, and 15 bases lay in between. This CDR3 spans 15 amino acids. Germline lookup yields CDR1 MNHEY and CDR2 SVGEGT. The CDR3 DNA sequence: TGTGCCAGCAGTTACCTAACGATCGAACAGCAGCCCCAGCATTTT. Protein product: CASSYLTIEQQPQHF.

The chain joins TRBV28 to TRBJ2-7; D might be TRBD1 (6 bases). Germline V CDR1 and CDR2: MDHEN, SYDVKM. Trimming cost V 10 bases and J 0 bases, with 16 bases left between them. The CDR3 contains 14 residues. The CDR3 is CATTPTGLSYEQYF. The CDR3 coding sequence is TGTGCCACTACCCCGACAGGACTCTCCTACGAGCAGTACTTC.

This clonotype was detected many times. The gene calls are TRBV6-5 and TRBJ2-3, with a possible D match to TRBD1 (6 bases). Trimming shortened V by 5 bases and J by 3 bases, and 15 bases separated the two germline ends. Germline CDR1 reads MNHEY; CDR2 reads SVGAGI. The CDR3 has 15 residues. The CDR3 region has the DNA TGTGCCAGCAGTGGCAGAAACAGGGCTACAGATACGCAGTATTTT. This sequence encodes CASSGRNRATDTQYF.

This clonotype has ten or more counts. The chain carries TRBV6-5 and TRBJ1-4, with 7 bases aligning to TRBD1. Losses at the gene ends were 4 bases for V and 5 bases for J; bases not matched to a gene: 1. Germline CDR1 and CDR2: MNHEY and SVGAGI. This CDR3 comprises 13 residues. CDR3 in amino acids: CASSLDRNEKLFF. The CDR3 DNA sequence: TGTGCCAGCAGTTTGGACAGGAATGAAAAACTGTTTTTT.

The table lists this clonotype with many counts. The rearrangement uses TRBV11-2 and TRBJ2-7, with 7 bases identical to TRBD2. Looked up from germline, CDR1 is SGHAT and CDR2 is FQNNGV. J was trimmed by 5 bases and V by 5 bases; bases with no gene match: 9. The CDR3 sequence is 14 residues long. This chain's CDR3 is CASSRAAGVDEQYF. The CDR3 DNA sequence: TGTGCCAGCAGCAGAGCGGCGGGAGTAGACGAGCAGTACTTC. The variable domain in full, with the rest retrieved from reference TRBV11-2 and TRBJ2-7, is EAGVAQSPRYKIIEKRQSVAFWCNPISGHATLYWYQQILGQGPKLLIQFQNNGVVDDSQLPKDRFSAERLKGVDSTLKIQPAKLEDSAVYLCASSRAAGVDEQYFGPGTRLTVT.

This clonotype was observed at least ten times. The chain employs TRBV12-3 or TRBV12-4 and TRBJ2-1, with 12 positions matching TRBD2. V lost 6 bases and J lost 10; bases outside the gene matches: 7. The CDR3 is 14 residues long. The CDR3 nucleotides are TGTGCCAGCAGCAGACTAGCGGGAGTGAGCGAGCAGTTCTTC. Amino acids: CASSRLAGVSEQFF.

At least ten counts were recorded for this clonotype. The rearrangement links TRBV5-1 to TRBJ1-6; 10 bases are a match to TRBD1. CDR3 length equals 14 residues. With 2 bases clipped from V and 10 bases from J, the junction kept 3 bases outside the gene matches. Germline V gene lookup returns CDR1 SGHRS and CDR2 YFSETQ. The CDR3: CASSFGTGDSPLHF. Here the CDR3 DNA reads TGCGCCAGCAGCTTCGGGACAGGGGACTCACCCCTCCACTTT.

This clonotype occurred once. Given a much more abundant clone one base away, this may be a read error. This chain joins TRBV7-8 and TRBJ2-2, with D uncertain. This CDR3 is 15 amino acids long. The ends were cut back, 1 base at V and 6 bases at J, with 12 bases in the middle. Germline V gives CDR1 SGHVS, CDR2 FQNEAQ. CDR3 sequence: CASSLGWRTAGELFF. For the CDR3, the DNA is TGTGCCAGCAGCTTAGGGTGGCGGACCGCCGGGGAGCTGTTTTTT.

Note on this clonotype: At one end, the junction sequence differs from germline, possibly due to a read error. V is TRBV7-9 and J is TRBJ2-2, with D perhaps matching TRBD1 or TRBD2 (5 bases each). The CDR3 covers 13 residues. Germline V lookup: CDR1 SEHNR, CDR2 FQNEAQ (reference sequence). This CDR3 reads CASSRTNTRELFF. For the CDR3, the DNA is TGTGCCAGCAGTAGGACGAACACCAGGGAGCTATTTTTT.

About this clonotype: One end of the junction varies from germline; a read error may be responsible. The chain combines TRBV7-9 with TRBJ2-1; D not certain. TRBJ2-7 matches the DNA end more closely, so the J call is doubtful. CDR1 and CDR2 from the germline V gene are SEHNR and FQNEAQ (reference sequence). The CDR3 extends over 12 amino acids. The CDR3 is CASNLIFHEQYF. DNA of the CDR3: TGTGCCAGCAACTTAATCTTCCATGAGCAGTACTTC.

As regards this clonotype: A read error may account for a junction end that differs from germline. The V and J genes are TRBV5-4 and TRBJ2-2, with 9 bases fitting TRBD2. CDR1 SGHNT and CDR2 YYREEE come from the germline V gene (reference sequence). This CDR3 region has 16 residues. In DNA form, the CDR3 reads TGTGCCAGCGGCCATATAGCGGGAGTAGACACCGGGGAGCGGTTTTTT. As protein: CASGHIAGVDTGERFF.

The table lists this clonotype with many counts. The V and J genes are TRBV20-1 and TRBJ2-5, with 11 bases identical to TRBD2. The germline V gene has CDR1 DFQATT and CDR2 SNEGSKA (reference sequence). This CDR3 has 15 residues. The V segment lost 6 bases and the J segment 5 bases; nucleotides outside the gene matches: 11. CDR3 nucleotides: TGCAGTGCAGCCCGGGTAGCGGGAGGGGGGGAGACCCAGTACTTC. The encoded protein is CSAARVAGGGETQYF.

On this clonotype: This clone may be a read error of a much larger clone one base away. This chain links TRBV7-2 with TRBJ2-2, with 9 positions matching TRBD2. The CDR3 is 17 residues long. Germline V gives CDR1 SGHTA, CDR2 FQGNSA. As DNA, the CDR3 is TGTGCCAGCAGCTTGTCGAGCGGGAGGTTAGACACCGGGGGGCTGTTTTTT. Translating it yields CASSLSSGRLDTGGLFF. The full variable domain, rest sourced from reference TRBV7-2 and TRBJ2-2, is GAGVSQSPSNKVTEKGKDVELRCDPISGHTALYWYRQSLGQGLEFLIYFQGNSAPDKSGLPSDRFSAERTGGSVSTLTIQRTQQEDSAVYLCASSLSSGRLDTGGLFFGEGSRLTVL.

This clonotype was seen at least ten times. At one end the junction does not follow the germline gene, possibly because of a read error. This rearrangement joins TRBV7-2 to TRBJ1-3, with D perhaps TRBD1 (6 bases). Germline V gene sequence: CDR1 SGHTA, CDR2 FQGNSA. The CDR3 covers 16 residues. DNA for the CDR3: TGTGCCAGCAGTTTAGACAGGTTAAAGTCTGGAAACACCATATATTTT. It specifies CASSLDRLKSGNTIYF.

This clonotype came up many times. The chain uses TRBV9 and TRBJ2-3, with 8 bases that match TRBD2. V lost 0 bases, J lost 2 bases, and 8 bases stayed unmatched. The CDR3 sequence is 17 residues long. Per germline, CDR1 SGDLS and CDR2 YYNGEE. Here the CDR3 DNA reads TGTGCCAGCAGCGTAGAGGTACTAGCGGTAAACACAGATACGCAGTATTTT. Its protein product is CASSVEVLAVNTDTQYF.

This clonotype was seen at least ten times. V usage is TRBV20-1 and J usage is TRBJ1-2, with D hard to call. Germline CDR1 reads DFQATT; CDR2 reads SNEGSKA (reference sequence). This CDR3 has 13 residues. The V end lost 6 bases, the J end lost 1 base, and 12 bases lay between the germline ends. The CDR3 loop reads CSARLGNNYGYTF. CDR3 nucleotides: TGCAGTGCGCGGCTGGGGAATAACTATGGCTACACCTTC.

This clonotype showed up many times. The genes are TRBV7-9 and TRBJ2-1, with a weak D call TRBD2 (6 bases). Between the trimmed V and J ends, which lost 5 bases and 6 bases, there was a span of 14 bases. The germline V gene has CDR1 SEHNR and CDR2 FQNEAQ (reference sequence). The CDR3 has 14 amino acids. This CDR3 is CASSRGDSANEQFF. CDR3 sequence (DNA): TGTGCCAGCAGCAGAGGGGACTCGGCCAATGAGCAGTTCTTC.

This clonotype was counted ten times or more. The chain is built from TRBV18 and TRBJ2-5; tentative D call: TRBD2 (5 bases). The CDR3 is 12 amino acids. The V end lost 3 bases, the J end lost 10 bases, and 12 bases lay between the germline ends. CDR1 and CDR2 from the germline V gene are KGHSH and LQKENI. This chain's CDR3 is CASSPTEGNQYF. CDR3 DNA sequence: TGTGCCAGCTCACCTACAGAGGGTAACCAGTACTTC.

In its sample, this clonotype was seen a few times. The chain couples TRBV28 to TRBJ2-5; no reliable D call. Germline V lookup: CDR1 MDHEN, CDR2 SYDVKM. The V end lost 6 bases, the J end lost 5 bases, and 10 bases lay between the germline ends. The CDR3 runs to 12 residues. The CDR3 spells CASSPGRETQYF. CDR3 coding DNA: TGTGCCAGCAGCCCGGGCCGGGAGACCCAGTACTTC.

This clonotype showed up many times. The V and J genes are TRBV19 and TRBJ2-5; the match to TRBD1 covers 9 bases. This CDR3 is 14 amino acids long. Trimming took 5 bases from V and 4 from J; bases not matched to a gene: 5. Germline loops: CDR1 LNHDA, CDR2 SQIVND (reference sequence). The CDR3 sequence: CASSSQGARETQYF. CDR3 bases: TGTGCCAGTAGTTCACAGGGGGCGAGAGAGACCCAGTACTTC.

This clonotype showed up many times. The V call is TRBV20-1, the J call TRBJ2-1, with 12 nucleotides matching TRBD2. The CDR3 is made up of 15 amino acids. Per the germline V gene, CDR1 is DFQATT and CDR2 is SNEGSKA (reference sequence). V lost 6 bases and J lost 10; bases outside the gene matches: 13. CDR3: CSAAGWLAGGGEQFF. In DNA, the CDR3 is TGCAGTGCAGCGGGCTGGCTAGCGGGAGGGGGGGAGCAGTTCTTC.

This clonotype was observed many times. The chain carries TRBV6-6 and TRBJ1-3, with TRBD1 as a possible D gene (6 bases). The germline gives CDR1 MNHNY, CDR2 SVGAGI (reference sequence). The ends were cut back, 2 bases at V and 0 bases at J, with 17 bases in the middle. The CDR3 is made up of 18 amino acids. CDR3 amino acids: CASSYTDPDSLSGNTIYF. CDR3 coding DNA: TGTGCCAGCAGTTACACCGACCCGGACAGTCTCTCTGGAAACACCATATATTTT.

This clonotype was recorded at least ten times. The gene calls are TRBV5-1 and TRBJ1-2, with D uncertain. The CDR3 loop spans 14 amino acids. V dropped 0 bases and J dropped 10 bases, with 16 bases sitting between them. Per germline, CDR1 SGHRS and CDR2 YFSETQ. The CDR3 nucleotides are TGCGCCAGCAGCTTGGAGGTCTCCCGCCGGATCTACACCTTC. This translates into CASSLEVSRRIYTF.

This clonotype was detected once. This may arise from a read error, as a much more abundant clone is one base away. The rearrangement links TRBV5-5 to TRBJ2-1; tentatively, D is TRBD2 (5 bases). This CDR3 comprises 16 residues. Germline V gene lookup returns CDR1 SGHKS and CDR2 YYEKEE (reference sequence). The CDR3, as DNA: TGTACCAGCAGCTTGTTGGAGGCTAGCTTCTACAATGAGCAGTTCTTC. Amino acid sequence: CTSSLLEASFYNEQFF.

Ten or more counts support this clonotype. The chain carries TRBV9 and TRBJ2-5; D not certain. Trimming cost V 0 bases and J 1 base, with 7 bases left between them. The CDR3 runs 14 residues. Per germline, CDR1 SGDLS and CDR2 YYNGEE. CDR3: CASSVASLQETQYF. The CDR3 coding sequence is TGTGCCAGCAGCGTAGCGTCTCTCCAAGAGACCCAGTACTTC. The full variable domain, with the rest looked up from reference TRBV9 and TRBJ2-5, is DSGVTQTPKHLITATGQRVTLRCSPRSGDLSVYWYQQSLDQGLQFLIQYYNGEERAKGNILERFSAQQFPDLHSELNLSSLELGDSALYFCASSVASLQETQYFGPGTRLLVL.